This T cell receptor (beta chain) was identified in a study of blood T cell repertoires in COVID-19 (dated by TCRdb to 2018 to 2020). Background on the whole study: The collaborator samples originated in the United States, Italy and Spain and spanned the acute and convalescent phases of COVID-19. The prospective study material was composed of cDNA or gDNA derived from T cells, B-cell-depleted T cells, or PBMCs. Subjects who had been exposed to COVID-19, were actively infected with it, or had recovered from it provided the deeply sampled blood TCRbeta repertoires that made up the dataset. The repertoires were released in a freely available public database meant as a resource for research on the immune response to SARS-CoV-2. The samples were drawn from the first 160 participants of the ongoing ImmuneRACE study and from over 950 subjects provided by 6 global collaborators. The sample metadata nearly always contained a de-identified subject ID, COVID-19 status, age in years and sex. HLA class I and class II types, where available, came from metadata supplied by the sample provider rather than from assay-based typing.

Broad study findings and their caveats: The amount of clinical and demographic metadata varied by source and participant and was provided uncurated.

A remark on this clone: No antigen is known for it. Base qualities are not at hand, and no much larger clone is one base apart.

TCRbeta CDR3 regions were amplified from genomic DNA by means of the immunoSEQ Assay, a bias-controlled multiplex PCR. As for the original processing: The number of nucleated cells in each sample was estimated by amplification of reference gene primers within the assay. To quantify the absolute abundance of each unique TCRbeta CDR3 rearrangement, sequence reads were collapsed and filtered. For each sample, productive Simpson clonality was calculated as the square root of Simpson's diversity index over productive rearrangements. TCRdb carries this immuneACCESS record with in-frame sequences only. Its versions omit some clonotypes, under half of them owing to an unresolved V gene in the studies checked, with the rest unexplained. V, J and clone size are taken as reported in that table, and D and trimming were inferred from the DNA itself. This sample has about 150,000 clones in its table, and about 80% of those were observed once. The ten largest clones capture approximately 30% of the sample.

Trimming takes 1 base from V and 1 base from J, and the germline ends sit 4 bases apart. CDR1 and CDR2, looked up from the germline V gene, are MGHDK and SYGVNS. Inclusive of the bounding cysteine and phenylalanine, the CDR3 is 13 residues long. The only DNA kept is the CDR3, 39 bases in frame from the first base. Collaborating institutions collected whole blood in K2EDTA tubes following their own protocols. For TCRbeta analysis, collaborators shipped samples in one of three forms: frozen whole blood, isolated PBMCs, or DNA extracted from either of those sample types. Rearrangement joined TRBV25-1 to TRBJ1-1; the D gene is not confidently resolved. This receptor was identified in a woman aged 55-69 years with acute or convalescent COVID-19. Specimen: peripheral blood. The nucleotides are TGTGCCAGCAGTGAATCCTGGAACACTGAAGCTTTCTTT. Translated, this is CASSESWNTEAFF.